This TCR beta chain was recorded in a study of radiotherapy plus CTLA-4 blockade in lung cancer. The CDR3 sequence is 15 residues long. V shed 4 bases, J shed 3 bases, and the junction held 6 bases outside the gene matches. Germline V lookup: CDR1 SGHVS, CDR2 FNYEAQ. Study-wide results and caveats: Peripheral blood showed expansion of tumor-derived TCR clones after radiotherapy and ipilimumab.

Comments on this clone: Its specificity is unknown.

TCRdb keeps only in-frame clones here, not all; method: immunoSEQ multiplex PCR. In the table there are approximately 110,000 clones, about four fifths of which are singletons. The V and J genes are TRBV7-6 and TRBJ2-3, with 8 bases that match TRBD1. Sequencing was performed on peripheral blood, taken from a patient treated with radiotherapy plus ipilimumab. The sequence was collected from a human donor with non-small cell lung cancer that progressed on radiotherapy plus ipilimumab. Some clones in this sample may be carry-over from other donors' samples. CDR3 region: CASSSRRTGTDTQYF. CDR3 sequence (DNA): TGTGCCAGCAGCTCCAGAAGGACAGGGACAGATACGCAGTATTTT.